This TCR beta chain was recorded in a study of shared clonotypes between healthy human individuals (dated by TCRdb to 2018 to 2020). For the wider study: The cohort included three men and two women between 18 and 49 years of age. Per donor, three plates each were used for CD4 naive and CD4 memory, two for CD8 naive, and one for CD8 memory. To estimate repertoire size and how much clonotypes are shared between individuals, the study performed deep sequencing of blood TCR repertoires from five healthy adults. Different laboratories and diverse techniques were used to prepare libraries and sequence TCR repertoires, to increase sequencing depth and limit assay-specific biases. Between about 0.9 and 9 billion PBMCs per donor were obtained by leukapheresis. On the study overall, not on this receptor specifically: Pairwise subsampling indicated that sequencing depth was expected to affect the degree of clonotype sharing among donors. The small number of donors limited the genetic and exposure-history diversity represented. Sampling was limited to blood, and TCR repertoires in tissue likely differ from TCR repertoires in blood. Estimated clonotype richness was generally larger for naive than for memory subsets. Higher generation probabilities were observed for clonotypes shared by all four sorted-subset donors than for non-shared clonotypes. Across a handful of donors, about 5% of naive CD4, around 3.3% of naive CD8, approximately 2.5% of memory CD4, and approximately 0.4% of memory CD8 clonotypes were shared. Incomplete sequencing was indicated by rarefaction of sorted-subset datasets, despite the large sequencing depth.

TCR CDR3 regions were amplified from genomic DNA by multiplex PCR using the deep immunoSEQ assay. Genomic DNA extracted from each cell subset was distributed evenly over all wells of several immunoSEQ 96-well plates, and each plate served as one replicate. For sorted subsets, approximately 210 ng genomic DNA, equal to 30,000 to 35,000 T cell genomes, was loaded into each replicate PCR. The purified libraries were quantified using a Qubit 3.0 fluorometer, sized with a Bioanalyzer 2100, and then quantified again using the KAPA Library Quantification kit. Every immunoSEQ 96-well plate was sequenced on a separate single-read 150-cycle Illumina NextSeq 550 flow cell. On the authors' methods: Because only junctional sequences without quality scores were contained in the immunoSEQ output, filtering matching that applied to full-length reads could not be performed. To assign V/J genes and CDR3, sequences were annotated using PyIR, a Python wrapper for IgBLAST v1.9, with IMGT germline references. Any read was removed if the V/J assignment was weak (E-value above 1e-6), the CDR3 was missing, or the read contained stop codons, out-of-frame junctions, or ambiguous translated residues. A V3J clonotype was defined by an identical inferred V gene, J gene, and CDR3 amino acid sequence. To compute the percentage overlap between repertoires, the number of shared unique clonotypes was divided by the size of the smaller repertoire. RTK rarefaction, the Chao1 estimator, and Recon v2.1 estimates of unobserved clonotypes were used to assess repertoire richness. Generation probabilities were computed with OLGA for all TCRbeta clonotypes obtained by the gDNA method from a few donors. TCRdb re-hosts the immuneACCESS table, in-frame sequences only. Its copies lack some clones; in the studies checked, an unresolved V gene accounts for under half of them, and the cause for the rest is not known. V and J calls and clone size are those listed in that table; D and trimming were worked out from the DNA. Recorded for this sample are about 1,900,000 clones; approximately 94% of them occurred a single time. The ten largest make up approximately 1.2% of the sample.

CD8 naive samples consisted of CD45RO-negative cells that were positively selected for CCR7, yielding a CD45RA+CCR7+ population without TemRA cells. Healthy HIV-negative adults with no recently reported acute infections or vaccinations were included as donors. Every donor was a Caucasian adult living in Nashville, Tennessee, USA. Blood was obtained by leukapheresis, after which PBMCs were separated by Ficoll-Histopaque density gradient centrifugation and cryopreserved in liquid nitrogen vapor phase. Analytical flow cytometry was used to check the purity and quantity of each magnetically sorted T cell population. Each sorted fraction had its genomic DNA isolated and then quantified by UV absorbance on a Nanodrop 2000c. Including the terminal cysteine and phenylalanine, the CDR3 comprises 16 residues. This entry keeps only the CDR3 DNA: 48 bases, framed from base 1. CDR1 and CDR2 (SGHTA, FQGNSA) derive from the germline V gene. Trimming accounts for 3 bases at V and 5 bases at J, while the number of junction bases matched to no gene is 7.

This clone is a singleton in its sample. What this receptor recognizes is not known. The input lacks base qualities; no much larger clone sits a single base away. The source of this sequence is a man aged 18 to 30 in good health. The sample taken for sequencing was naive CD8+ T cells sorted from blood. The cell subset or site tag for this specimen amounts to: CD45RA+CCR7+. The chain uses TRBV7-2 and TRBJ2-3; 11 central nucleotides agree with TRBD2. The bases read TGTGCCAGCAGCTTTACTAGCGGGGGACGGGGAGATACGCAGTATTTT. This gives the protein CASSFTSGGRGDTQYF.